The T cell receptor beta chain under discussion was sequenced for a study of neoadjuvant anti-PD-1 for oral cavity cancer. CDR3 length equals 13 residues. Germline CDR1 and CDR2: LNHNV and YYDKDF (reference sequence). The protocol was immunoSEQ multiplex PCR, while the TCRdb copy is restricted to in-frame clones and leaves out a portion. Of some 8,200 clones in the sample, 70% were seen once. In the case of this clone: The junction differs from germline at one of its ends, possibly a read error.

Specified time point: after neoadjuvant nivolumab, at surgical resection. The chain links TRBV15 to TRBJ1-1, with 7 bases aligning to TRBD1. This TCR came from a person between 35 and 79 years old with oral cavity squamous cell carcinoma. The sequencing here drew on PBMCs, taken after nivolumab (anti-PD-1) treatment. For the CDR3, the DNA is TGTGCCACCAGCTTGGGACAGCGGTTAGAAGGAATCTTT. It codes for CATSLGQRLEGIF.